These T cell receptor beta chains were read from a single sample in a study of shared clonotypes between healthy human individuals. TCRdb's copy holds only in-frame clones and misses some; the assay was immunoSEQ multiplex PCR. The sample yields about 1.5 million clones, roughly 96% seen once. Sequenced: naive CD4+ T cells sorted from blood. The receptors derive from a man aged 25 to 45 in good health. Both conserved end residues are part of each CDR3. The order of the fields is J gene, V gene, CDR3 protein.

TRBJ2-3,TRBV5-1,CASSWPGSASGHTDTQYF
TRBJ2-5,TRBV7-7,CASSLVATSGGQETQYF
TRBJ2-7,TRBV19,CASSPGLAGEQYF
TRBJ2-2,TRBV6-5,CASSDHRGAGELFF
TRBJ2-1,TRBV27,CASSQRGTEQFF
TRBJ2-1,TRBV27,CASSPRSLSSYNEQFF
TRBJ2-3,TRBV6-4,CASSGGRGTDTQYF
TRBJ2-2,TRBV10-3,CAISRNTGELFF
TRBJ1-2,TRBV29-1,CSVDLTDGYTF
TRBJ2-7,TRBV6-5,CASRMTGGLNEQYF
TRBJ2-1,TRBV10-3,CAIRGDRGAYNEQFF
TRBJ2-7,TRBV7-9,CASSQSGLAGSNEQYF
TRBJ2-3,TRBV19,CASRDRGRTDTQYF
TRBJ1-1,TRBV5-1,CASSSGRTNTEAFF
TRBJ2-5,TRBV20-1,CSAPLGTQYF
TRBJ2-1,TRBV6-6,CASSFSGSTYNEQFF
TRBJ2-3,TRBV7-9,CASSSYPDTQYF
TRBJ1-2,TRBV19,CASSLAMGSGYTF
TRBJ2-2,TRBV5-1,CASSLVWGQNTGELFF
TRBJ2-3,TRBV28,CASTSSLFDGTAKDTQYF
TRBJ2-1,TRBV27,CASSSQNWTSQGGEQFF
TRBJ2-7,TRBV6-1,CASSEGPGQYF
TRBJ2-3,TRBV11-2,CASSGNFQDTQYF
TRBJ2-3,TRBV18,CASSPPGTGGHTQYF
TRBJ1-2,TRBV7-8,CASSLTRQGSEYGYTF
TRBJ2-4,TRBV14,CASSAREDKNIQYF
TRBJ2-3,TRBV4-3,CASSQEGSGPGDTQYF
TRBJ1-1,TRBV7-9,CASSPYRAQNTEAFF
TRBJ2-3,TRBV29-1,CSVEWGGSDTQYF
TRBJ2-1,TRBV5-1,CASSLPSASKNNEQFF
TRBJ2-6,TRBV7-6,CASSPIQHSGANVLTF
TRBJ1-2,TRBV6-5,CASSFLPFRLGYGYTF
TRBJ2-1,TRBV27,CASSPINLAEGYNEQFF
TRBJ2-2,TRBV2,CATADRGNTGELFF
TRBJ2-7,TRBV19,CASSIGHRGTYEQYF
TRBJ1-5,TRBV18,CASSPAGGAYQPQHF
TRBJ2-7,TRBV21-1,CASSKVPTAAGGYEQYF
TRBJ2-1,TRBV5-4,CASFLAGGNSNEQFF
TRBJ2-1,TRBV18,CASSPLGRAGYNEQFF
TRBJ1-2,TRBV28,CASSDGLSANYGYTF
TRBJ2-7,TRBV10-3,CAIRERDEQYF
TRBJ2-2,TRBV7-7,CASSLATARGELFF
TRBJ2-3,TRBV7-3,CASSLRRVGSTDTQYF
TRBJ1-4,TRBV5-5,CASSYTGVKEKLFF